This T cell receptor (beta chain) appears in the sequencing data of a study of T cell responses to AZD1222 COVID-19 vaccine. Study-wide background: Timing groups of about 4 and about 12 weeks for second doses were pooled. Notes on the study in general: Females outnumbered males among donors, who were mostly white British; clonal diversity was possibly underestimated. Across spike, vaccine-associated CD4 TCRs were found, dominant at 160-218 and 743-854. Reports say nearly half of spike-specific TCRs go after unmutated variant regions.

Method: immunoSEQ multiplex PCR; TCRdb's copy keeps in-frame clones and lacks some. The sample shows approximately 260,000 clones, 80% to 95% of them seen only once. The germline gives CDR1 LNHNV, CDR2 YYDKDF (reference sequence). V shed 4 bases, J shed 2 bases, and the junction held 10 bases outside the gene matches. CDR3 length: 18 residues. On this clone itself: Its antigen remains unidentified.

The J gene is TRBJ2-1, the V gene TRBV15, with TRBD2 identical over 11 bases. Here the sequenced sample was peripheral blood, taken on day 0 of AZD1222 vaccination. The receptor was derived from an adult in good health. The CDR3 loop reads CATSKRGLTSGTYNEQFF. The CDR3 nucleotides are TGTGCCACCAGCAAGAGGGGTTTGACTAGCGGGACCTACAATGAGCAGTTCTTC.